These T cell receptor beta chains were read from a single sample in a study of shared clonotypes between healthy human individuals. Clones were sequenced by immunoSEQ multiplex PCR, and TCRdb holds only the in-frame ones, with some missing. The table includes about 380,000 clones, just over 95% detected once. The sequencing sample was made of memory CD8+ T cells sorted from blood. The receptors stem from a man aged 25-45 years in good health. Each CDR3 is given with its conserved first and last residue.

V: TRBV19
J: TRBJ2-3
CDR3: CASSDPGQGADTQYF

V: TRBV28
J: TRBJ1-1
CDR3: CASISGSLYTEAFF

V: TRBV5-1
J: TRBJ2-5
CDR3: CASSLARLAGITQETQYF

V: TRBV6-6
J: TRBJ2-3
CDR3: CASSYSRDTQYF

V: TRBV9
J: TRBJ2-7
CDR3: CASSQTSDSYEQYF

V: TRBV6-1
J: TRBJ1-5
CDR3: CASRPGHRNQPQHF

V: TRBV7-3
J: TRBJ1-2
CDR3: CASSLSAGNYGYTF

V: TRBV28
J: TRBJ1-2
CDR3: CASSLRGDYGYTF

V: TRBV6-1
J: TRBJ1-2
CDR3: CASVESNYGYTF

V: TRBV7-9
J: TRBJ1-1
CDR3: CASSLRGGAEAFF

V: TRBV10-3
J: TRBJ2-2
CDR3: CAIWTGSNTGELFF

V: TRBV7-3
J: TRBJ2-1
CDR3: CASSLTSGGSYNEQFF

V: TRBV7-2
J: TRBJ1-2
CDR3: CASSLGGTAYGYTF

V: TRBV10-1
J: TRBJ2-3
CDR3: CASSDYDGGADTQYF

V: TRBV4-2
J: TRBJ2-2
CDR3: CASSQGTSGRINTGELFF

V: TRBV15
J: TRBJ2-1
CDR3: CATSSQRTYNEQFF

V: TRBV28
J: TRBJ2-7
CDR3: CASSGGRAAIYEQYF

V: TRBV11-2
J: TRBJ2-1
CDR3: CASSLGTKVNEQFF

V: TRBV12-1
J: TRBJ1-5
CDR3: CASISTQPQHF

V: TRBV5-1
J: TRBJ2-3
CDR3: CASSSSGSGTDTQYF

V: TRBV4-2
J: TRBJ1-1
CDR3: CASSQGFGLTNTEAFF

V: TRBV19
J: TRBJ2-5
CDR3: CASSMGVAGVEETQYF

V: TRBV29-1
J: TRBJ2-7
CDR3: CSVEDRGYEQYF

V: TRBV2
J: TRBJ1-3
CDR3: CASSLQGALDTIYF

V: TRBV6-5
J: TRBJ2-2
CDR3: CASSYPGSTGELFF

V: TRBV28
J: TRBJ2-7
CDR3: CLSLGQGSGSYEQYF

V: TRBV27
J: TRBJ2-7
CDR3: CASSLSIRGQTGSYEQYF

V: TRBV5-1
J: TRBJ2-3
CDR3: CASSFVPGQGAADTQYF

V: TRBV10-3
J: TRBJ2-7
CDR3: CAISADRVSSYEQYF

V: TRBV9
J: TRBJ2-1
CDR3: CASSVGADSQSEQFF

V: TRBV6-1
J: TRBJ1-3
CDR3: CASIVDRGGGNTIYF

V: TRBV6-5
J: TRBJ2-6
CDR3: CASSLGDPGANVLTF

V: TRBV7-8
J: TRBJ2-3
CDR3: CASRTGSTDTQYF

V: TRBV6-5
J: TRBJ2-5
CDR3: CASSYSRETQYF

V: TRBV11-2
J: TRBJ1-1
CDR3: CASSLKVSEAFF

V: TRBV4-2
J: TRBJ2-5
CDR3: CASSQVYEETQYF

V: TRBV5-1
J: TRBJ2-1
CDR3: CASSSEGGGGSYNEQFF

V: TRBV6-4
J: TRBJ1-5
CDR3: CASSDSERGITNQPQHF

V: TRBV2
J: TRBJ2-7
CDR3: CASSGEPYEQYF

V: TRBV11-2
J: TRBJ2-7
CDR3: CASSFAASYEQYF

V: TRBV28
J: TRBJ2-5
CDR3: CASRRDSQETQYF

V: TRBV5-6
J: TRBJ1-4
CDR3: CASSQIRALGGEKLFF

V: TRBV10-2
J: TRBJ2-7
CDR3: CASSDPRAGGPYEQYF

V: TRBV6-5
J: TRBJ2-7
CDR3: CASSSVQGYEQYF

V: TRBV4-2
J: TRBJ2-7
CDR3: CASSQGTGRARAYEQYF

V: TRBV6-1
J: TRBJ2-1
CDR3: CASSAQGLIYNEQFF

V: TRBV27
J: TRBJ2-1
CDR3: CASRASGAGTNEQFF

V: TRBV7-6
J: TRBJ2-7
CDR3: CASSLGPGGYEQYF

V: TRBV20-1
J: TRBJ1-2
CDR3: CSASIAAGPTF

V: TRBV5-4
J: TRBJ2-2
CDR3: CASSLAAGGTGELFF

V: TRBV4-1
J: TRBJ2-3
CDR3: CASLGTEVSTDTQYF

V: TRBV4-2
J: TRBJ2-1
CDR3: CASSQDQAGSYNEQFF

V: TRBV19
J: TRBJ2-1
CDR3: CASSTGTGWNEQFF

V: TRBV9
J: TRBJ1-1
CDR3: CASSEGQGRRNTEAFF